Listed here are 11 T cell receptor beta chains from one sample, sequenced in a study of glioma-infiltrating T cells after dendritic cell vaccination. Time point denoted: after dendritic cell vaccination, including at tumor progression/relapse. Only in-frame clones appear in the TCRdb table, and some are missing; sequencing was by immunoSEQ multiplex PCR. The repertoire includes 80,000 to 100,000 clones, 65% to 85% of them detected once, and under 6.5% sits in the top ten. The source was blood, collected after dendritic cell vaccination. The receptors come from a human donor with glioblastoma.

This rearrangement joins TRBV19 to TRBJ1-3, with no clear D. Germline CDR1 LNHDA, CDR2 SQIVND (reference sequence). The length of the CDR3 is 16 residues. V shed 4 bases and J shed 3 bases, with 16 bases lying between them. The CDR3 nucleotides read TGTGCCAGTAGTACGGGGTGGTCTGGGAGTGGAAACACCATATATTTT. Amino acids: CASSTGWSGSGNTIYF.

In DNA, the CDR3 is TGTGCCAGTCGACAGGCTCCGACCTATGGCTACACCTTC. As protein: CASRQAPTYGYTF. V gene TRBV19 combines with J gene TRBJ1-2; possibly TRBD1 for D (6 bases). Germline-derived CDR1 and CDR2 are LNHDA and SQIVND (reference sequence). Trimming pared 8 bases from V and 4 bases from J, leaving 14 bases between. CDR3 length equals 13 residues.

The chain joins TRBV9 to TRBJ2-7; 10 bases are a match to TRBD1. CDR1 is SGDLS, CDR2 YYNGEE, per germline. This CDR3 has 20 residues. The trim removed 2 bases at V and 0 bases at J, leaving 17 bases unmatched. The DNA of the CDR3 is TGTGCCAGCAGCGTTGGGGCGACAGGGGGCGCGGGGCCGAGCTCCTACGAGCAGTACTTC. Translating gives CASSVGATGGAGPSSYEQYF.

V usage is TRBV7-9 and J usage is TRBJ2-7; the match to TRBD1 covers 9 bases. J was trimmed by 5 bases and V by 5 bases; bases with no gene match: 10. CDR1 and CDR2 (germline): SEHNR, FQNEAQ (reference sequence). The CDR3 sequence is 15 residues long. CDR3 sequence (DNA): TGTGCCAGCAGCGGTCCCGGGACAGGGATAAACGAGCAGTACTTC. It is translated as CASSGPGTGINEQYF.

The gene calls are TRBV5-6 and TRBJ2-6, with TRBD2 identical over 8 bases. The junction had 3 bases not matched to a gene; V was cut back by 1 base and J by 3 bases. Germline values: CDR1 SGHDT, CDR2 YYEEEE. The CDR3 runs to 16 residues. CDR3 amino acids: CASSLRGGSGANVLTF. DNA of the CDR3: TGTGCCAGCAGCTTGCGGGGGGGGAGTGGGGCCAACGTCCTGACTTTC.

This clone was picked up many times. The chain carries TRBV19 and TRBJ1-4, with 7 positions matching TRBD1. CDR1 is LNHDA and CDR2 is SQIVND in the germline V gene (reference sequence). V shed 4 bases and J 5 bases; nucleotides not matched to a gene: 7. The CDR3 runs 15 residues. The CDR3 is CASSTRQGLNEKLFF. The CDR3 nucleotides read TGTGCCAGTAGTACAAGACAGGGCCTAAATGAAAAACTGTTTTTT.

The V call is TRBV10-2, the J call TRBJ1-2, with TRBD1 matching 9 bases. The ends lost 0 bases at V and 3 bases at J; junction bases unmatched: 11. Germline V gene data show CDR1 as WSHSY and CDR2 as SAAADI. This CDR3 comprises 18 residues. The CDR3: CASSESGQGVLRDYGYTF. The CDR3 nucleotides are TGCGCCAGCAGTGAGTCGGGACAGGGCGTATTAAGGGACTATGGCTACACCTTC.

The gene calls are TRBV29-1 and TRBJ2-1, with 7 positions matching TRBD2. This CDR3 comprises 15 residues. Germline V gives CDR1 SQVTM, CDR2 ANQGSEA. Germline trimming cut 8 bases from V and 7 bases from J; bases unmatched to any gene: 17. The CDR3 DNA sequence: TGCAGCATTACCTTCGGACTAGGAATGGGTAATGAGCAGTTCTTC. Amino acid sequence: CSITFGLGMGNEQFF.

The rearrangement links TRBV5-1 to TRBJ1-4; D possibly corresponds to TRBD1 (5 bases). The germline CDR1 and CDR2 sequences are SGHRS and YFSETQ. V lost 0 bases and J 8 bases, leaving 14 bases between the germline ends. The CDR3 has 15 amino acids. The CDR3 bases are TGCGCCAGCAGCTTGGAGGCCCTTCCAGGGGAAAAACTGTTTTTT. Encoded protein: CASSLEALPGEKLFF.

This chain links TRBV2 with TRBJ1-2; D perhaps matches TRBD1 (6 bases). V lost 7 bases to trimming and J lost 3 bases, with 18 bases between them. From germline, CDR1 is SNHLY and CDR2 FYNNEI. The CDR3 totals 15 residues. The CDR3 spells CASTTGLGLYYGYTF. The CDR3 DNA is TGTGCCAGCACCACAGGGTTAGGGTTATACTATGGCTACACCTTC.

V is TRBV6-5 and J is TRBJ2-7, with a possible D match to TRBD1 (6 bases). Germline V gene data show CDR1 as MNHEY and CDR2 as SVGAGI. The CDR3 runs 14 residues. The V end lost 6 bases, the J end lost 0 bases, and 12 bases lay between the germline ends. The chain's CDR3 is CASSDRRVSYEQYF. The CDR3 nucleotides are TGTGCCAGCAGCGACAGGCGGGTCTCCTACGAGCAGTACTTC.